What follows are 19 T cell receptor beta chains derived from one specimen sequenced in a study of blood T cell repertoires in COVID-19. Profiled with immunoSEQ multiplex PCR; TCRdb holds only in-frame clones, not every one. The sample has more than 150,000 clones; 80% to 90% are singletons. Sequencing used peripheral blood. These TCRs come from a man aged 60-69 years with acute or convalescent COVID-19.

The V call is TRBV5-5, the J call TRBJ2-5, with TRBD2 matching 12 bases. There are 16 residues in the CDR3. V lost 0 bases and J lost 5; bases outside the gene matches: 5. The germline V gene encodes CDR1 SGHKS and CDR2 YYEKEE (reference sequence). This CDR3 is CASSLELAGGRETQYF. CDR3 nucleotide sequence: TGTGCCAGCAGCTTGGAGCTAGCGGGAGGGCGGGAGACCCAGTACTTC.

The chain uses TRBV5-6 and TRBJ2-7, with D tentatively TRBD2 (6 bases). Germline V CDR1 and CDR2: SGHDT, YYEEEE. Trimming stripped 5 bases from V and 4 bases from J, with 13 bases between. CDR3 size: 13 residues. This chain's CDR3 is CASRTRNRYEQYF. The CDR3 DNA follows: TGTGCCAGCAGGACTAGAAATCGTTACGAGCAGTACTTC.

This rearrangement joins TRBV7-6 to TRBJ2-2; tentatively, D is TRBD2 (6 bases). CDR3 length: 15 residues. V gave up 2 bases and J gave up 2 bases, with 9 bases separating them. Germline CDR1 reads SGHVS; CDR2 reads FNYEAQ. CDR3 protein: CASSLRGINTGELFF. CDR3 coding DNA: TGTGCCAGCAGCTTACGGGGGATTAACACCGGGGAGCTGTTTTTT.

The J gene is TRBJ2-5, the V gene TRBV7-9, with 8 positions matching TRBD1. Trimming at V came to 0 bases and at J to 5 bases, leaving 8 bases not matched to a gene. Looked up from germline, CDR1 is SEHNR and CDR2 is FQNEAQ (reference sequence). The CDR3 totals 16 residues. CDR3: CASSLAGRRDRETQYF. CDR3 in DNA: TGTGCCAGCAGCTTAGCGGGGAGGAGGGACAGGGAGACCCAGTACTTC. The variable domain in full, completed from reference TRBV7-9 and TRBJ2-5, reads DTGVSQNPRHKITKRGQNVTFRCDPISEHNRLYWYRQTLGQGPEFLTYFQNEAQLEKSRLLSDRFSAERPKGSFSTLEIQRTEQGDSAMYLCASSLAGRRDRETQYFGPGTRLLVL.

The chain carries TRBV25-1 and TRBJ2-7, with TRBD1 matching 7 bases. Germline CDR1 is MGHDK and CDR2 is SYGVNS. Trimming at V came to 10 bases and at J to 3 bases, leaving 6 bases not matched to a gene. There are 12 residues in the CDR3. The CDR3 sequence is CATTRGHYEQYF. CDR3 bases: TGTGCCACCACGAGGGGGCACTACGAGCAGTACTTC.

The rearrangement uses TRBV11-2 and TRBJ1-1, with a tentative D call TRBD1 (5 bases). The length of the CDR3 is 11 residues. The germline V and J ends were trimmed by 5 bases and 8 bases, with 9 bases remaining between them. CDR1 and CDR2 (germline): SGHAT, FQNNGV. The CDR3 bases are TGTGCCAGCAGCCGCAGACAGGAAGCTTTCTTT. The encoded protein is CASSRRQEAFF.

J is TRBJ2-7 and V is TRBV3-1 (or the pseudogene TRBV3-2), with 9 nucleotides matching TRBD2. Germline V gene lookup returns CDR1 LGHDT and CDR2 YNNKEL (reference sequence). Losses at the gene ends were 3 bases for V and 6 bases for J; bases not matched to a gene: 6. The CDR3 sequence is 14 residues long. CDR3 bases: TGTGCCAGCAGCCATGGAGCGGGAGGTACCGAGCAGTACTTC. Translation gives CASSHGAGGTEQYF.

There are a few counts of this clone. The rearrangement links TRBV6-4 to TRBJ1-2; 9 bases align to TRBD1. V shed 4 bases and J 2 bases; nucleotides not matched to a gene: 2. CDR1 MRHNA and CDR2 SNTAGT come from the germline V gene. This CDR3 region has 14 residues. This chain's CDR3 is CASSAGQGNYGYTF. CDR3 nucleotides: TGTGCCAGCAGTGCGGGACAGGGAAACTATGGCTACACCTTC.

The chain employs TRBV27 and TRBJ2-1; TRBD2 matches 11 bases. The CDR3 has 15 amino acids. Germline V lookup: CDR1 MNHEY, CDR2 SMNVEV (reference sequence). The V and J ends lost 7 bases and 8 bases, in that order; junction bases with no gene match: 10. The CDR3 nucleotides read TGTGCCAGCACTAGGACTAGCGGGTTTATGGATGAGCAGTTCTTC. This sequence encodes CASTRTSGFMDEQFF.

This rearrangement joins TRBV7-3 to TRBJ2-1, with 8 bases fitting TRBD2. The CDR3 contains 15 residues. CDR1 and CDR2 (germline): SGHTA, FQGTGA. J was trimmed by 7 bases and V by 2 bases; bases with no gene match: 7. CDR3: CASSLYGRAANEQFF. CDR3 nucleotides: TGTGCCAGCAGCTTATACGGGAGGGCCGCGAATGAGCAGTTCTTC. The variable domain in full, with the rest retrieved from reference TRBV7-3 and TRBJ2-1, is GAGVSQTPSNKVTEKGKYVELRCDPISGHTALYWYRQSLGQGPEFLIYFQGTGAADDSGLPNDRFFAVRPEGSVSTLKIQRTERGDSAVYLCASSLYGRAANEQFFGPGTRLTVL.

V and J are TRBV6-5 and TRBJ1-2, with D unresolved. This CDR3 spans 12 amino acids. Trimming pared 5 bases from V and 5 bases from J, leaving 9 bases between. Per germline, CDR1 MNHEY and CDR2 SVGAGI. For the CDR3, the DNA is TGTGCCAGCAGTACCCGGACTTATGGCTACACCTTC. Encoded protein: CASSTRTYGYTF.

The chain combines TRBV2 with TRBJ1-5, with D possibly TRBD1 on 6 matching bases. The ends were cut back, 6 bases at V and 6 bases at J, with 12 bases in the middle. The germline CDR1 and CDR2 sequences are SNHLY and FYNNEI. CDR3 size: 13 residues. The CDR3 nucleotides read TGTGCCAGCAGCGGGACAAGGGCTCAGCCCCAGCATTTT. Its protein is CASSGTRAQPQHF.

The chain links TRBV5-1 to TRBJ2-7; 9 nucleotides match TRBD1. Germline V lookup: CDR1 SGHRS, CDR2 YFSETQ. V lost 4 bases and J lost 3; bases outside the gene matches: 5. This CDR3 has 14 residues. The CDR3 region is CASSTGTGHYEQYF. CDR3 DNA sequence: TGCGCCAGCAGCACCGGGACAGGGCACTACGAGCAGTACTTC.

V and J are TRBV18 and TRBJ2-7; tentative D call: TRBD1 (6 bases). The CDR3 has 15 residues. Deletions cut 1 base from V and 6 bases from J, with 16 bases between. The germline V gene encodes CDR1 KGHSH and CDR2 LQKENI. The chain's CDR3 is CASSPLTGRLSEQYF. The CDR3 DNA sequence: TGTGCCAGCTCACCACTTACAGGGCGCCTTAGCGAGCAGTACTTC.

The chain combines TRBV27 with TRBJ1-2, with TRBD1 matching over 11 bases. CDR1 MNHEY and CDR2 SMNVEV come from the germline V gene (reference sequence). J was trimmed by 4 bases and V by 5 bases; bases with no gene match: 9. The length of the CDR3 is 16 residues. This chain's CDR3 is CASSPWTGGDTYGYTF. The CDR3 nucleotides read TGTGCCAGCAGTCCGTGGACAGGGGGCGACACCTATGGCTACACCTTC.

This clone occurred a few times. The CDR3 sequence: CASSFDRNHQPQHF. CDR3 nucleotides: TGCGCCAGCAGTTTTGACAGGAACCATCAGCCCCAGCATTTT. The genes are TRBV10-2 and TRBJ1-5, with D maybe TRBD1 (6 bases). The CDR3 spans 14 residues. Between the trimmed V and J ends, which lost 5 bases and 5 bases, there was a span of 13 bases. Germline V gene data show CDR1 as WSHSY and CDR2 as SAAADI.

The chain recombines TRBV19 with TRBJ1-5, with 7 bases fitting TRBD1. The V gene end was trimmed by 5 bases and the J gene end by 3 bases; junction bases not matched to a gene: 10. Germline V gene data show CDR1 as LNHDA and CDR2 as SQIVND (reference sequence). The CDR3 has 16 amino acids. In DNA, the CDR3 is TGTGCCAGTAGTCCCTTGGGACAGAGCCTCAATCAGCCCCAGCATTTT. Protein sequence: CASSPLGQSLNQPQHF.

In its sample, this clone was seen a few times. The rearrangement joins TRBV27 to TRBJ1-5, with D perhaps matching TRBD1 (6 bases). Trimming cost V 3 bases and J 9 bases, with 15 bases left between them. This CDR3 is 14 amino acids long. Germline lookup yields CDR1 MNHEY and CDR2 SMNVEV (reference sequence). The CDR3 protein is CASSFYPATGPQHF. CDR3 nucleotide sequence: TGTGCCAGCAGTTTCTATCCGGCGACAGGGCCCCAGCATTTT.

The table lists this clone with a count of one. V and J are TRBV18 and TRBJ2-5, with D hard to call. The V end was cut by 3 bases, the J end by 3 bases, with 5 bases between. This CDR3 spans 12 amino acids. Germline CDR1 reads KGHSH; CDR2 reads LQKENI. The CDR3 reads CASSPTKETQYF. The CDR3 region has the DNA TGTGCCAGCTCACCGACAAAAGAGACCCAGTACTTC.